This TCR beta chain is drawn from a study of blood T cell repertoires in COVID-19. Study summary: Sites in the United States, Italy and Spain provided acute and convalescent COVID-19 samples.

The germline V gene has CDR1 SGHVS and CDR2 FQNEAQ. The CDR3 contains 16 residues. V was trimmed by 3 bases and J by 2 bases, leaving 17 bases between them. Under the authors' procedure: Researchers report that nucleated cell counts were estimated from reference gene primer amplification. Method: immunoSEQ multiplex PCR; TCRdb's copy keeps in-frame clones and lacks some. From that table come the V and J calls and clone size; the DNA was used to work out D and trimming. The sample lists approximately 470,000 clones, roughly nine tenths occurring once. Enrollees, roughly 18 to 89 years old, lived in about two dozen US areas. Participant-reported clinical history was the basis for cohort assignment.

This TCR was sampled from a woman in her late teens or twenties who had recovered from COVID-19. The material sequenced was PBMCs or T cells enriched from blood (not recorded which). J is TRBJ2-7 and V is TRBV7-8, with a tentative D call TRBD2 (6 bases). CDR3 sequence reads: CASSFDNGLPPYEQYF. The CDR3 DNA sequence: TGTGCCAGCAGCTTTGACAATGGACTACCCCCCTACGAGCAGTACTTC. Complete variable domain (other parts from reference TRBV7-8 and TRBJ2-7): GAGVSQSPRYKVAKRGQDVALRCDPISGHVSLFWYQQALGQGPEFLTYFQNEAQLDKSGLPSDRFFAERPEGSVSTLKIQRTQQEDSAVYLCASSFDNGLPPYEQYFGPGTRLTVT.